The clone carrying this T cell receptor beta chain showed up just once. Its antigen remains unknown. The record originates from a study of T cell responses to AZD1222 COVID-19 vaccine. Germline lookup yields CDR1 SGHAT and CDR2 FQDESV (reference sequence). The length of the CDR3 is 15 residues. V dropped 2 bases and J dropped 3; count of bases not matched to a gene: 3. Notes on the study in general: Receipt of two AZD1222 doses was followed by a rise in Spike-specific TCR breadth and depth. Targets within unmutated variant regions were reportedly found for nearly half of spike-specific TCRs. In a largely white British group with more females than males, clonal diversity was possibly underestimated.

Libraries were prepared by immunoSEQ multiplex PCR; TCRdb keeps only in-frame clonotypes and omits some of them. The sample comprises approximately 100,000 clones, about 93% of which are singletons, and 5% rests with the top ten. The sequences come from peripheral blood, collected on day 0 of AZD1222 vaccination. V is TRBV11-1 and J is TRBJ2-2; 7 nucleotides agree with TRBD1. The source is an adult in good health. The CDR3 DNA is TGTGCCAGCAGCTTAATAGGGGGCTACACCGGGGAGCTGTTTTTT. It yields the protein CASSLIGGYTGELFF.